The T cell receptor beta chain under discussion was sequenced for a study of cytomegalovirus exposure and HLA in healthy donors. V was cut by 4 bases and J by 0 bases, with 18 bases left in between. The CDR3 covers 17 residues. Assay: immunoSEQ multiplex PCR; the TCRdb copy retains only in-frame clones and omits some. The sample carries around 300,000 clones, roughly 87% recorded once. This clone was seen a single time. Its specificity is unknown. General study points: It was 150 to 200 TCR beta chains that were listed as cytomegalovirus-associated.

Material for sequencing was PBMCs. The rearrangement links TRBV23-1 to TRBJ1-2; D unclear. TRBV23-1 is designated an ORF whose function remains uncertain. The clonotype was recovered from a woman aged 25 to 39 in good health and CMV-seropositive. The CDR3 DNA follows: TGCGCCAGCAGTCCCCTCTTTAGCGTACTAGCTAACTATGGCTACACCTTC. As protein: CASSPLFSVLANYGYTF.